Each of the 19 T cell receptor beta chains below was sequenced from the same sample in a study of T cell responses to AZD1222 COVID-19 vaccine. This table comes from immunoSEQ multiplex PCR, and its TCRdb copy is limited to in-frame clones, with some not included. The sample has under 140,000 clones, about 85% seen once. The material was peripheral blood, obtained on day 0 of AZD1222 vaccination. Receptors were obtained from an adult in good health.

The V gene is TRBV28, the J gene TRBJ1-2; the match to TRBD1 covers 8 bases. Germline V lookup: CDR1 MDHEN, CDR2 SYDVKM. The J segment lost 8 bases and the V segment lost 10 bases, leaving 15 bases of the junction unmatched. The length of the CDR3 is 14 residues. This CDR3 is CAIKGGDRRHGYTF. The CDR3 nucleotides are TGTGCCATCAAAGGTGGGGACAGGAGGCACGGCTACACCTTC.

This chain uses TRBV4-1 with TRBJ1-1, with 9 bases identical to TRBD1. Germline CDR1 MGHRA, CDR2 YSYEKL. V gave up 3 bases and J gave up 1 base; unmatched junction bases: 9. There are 17 residues in the CDR3. For the CDR3, the DNA is TGCGCCAGCAGCCATACCTGGACAGGGGAAAAGAACACTGAAGCTTTCTTT. It specifies CASSHTWTGEKNTEAFF.

The rearrangement joins TRBV5-6 to TRBJ1-2; unclear D gene. Germline V gene lookup returns CDR1 SGHDT and CDR2 YYEEEE. V was clipped by 3 bases and J by 7 bases, with 19 bases between them. The CDR3 sequence is 15 residues long. The CDR3 nucleotides read TGTGCCAGCAGCTCCACGGGAGGCACTACGGGTGGCTACACCTTC. It translates to CASSSTGGTTGGYTF.

The V and J genes are TRBV9 and TRBJ1-5; TRBD1 is a possible D gene (5 bases). Germline loops: CDR1 SGDLS, CDR2 YYNGEE. Trimming took 4 bases from V and 0 from J, leaving 14 bases between them. This CDR3 has 16 residues. The CDR3 DNA sequence: TGTGCCAGCAGCTCCGGCTCAGGGAATAGCAATCAGCCCCAGCATTTT. It yields the protein CASSSGSGNSNQPQHF.

This clone was seen only once. The chain combines TRBV6-5 with TRBJ2-7; D is undetermined. Germline V gene data show CDR1 as MNHEY and CDR2 as SVGAGI. V was cut by 4 bases and J by 1 base, with 8 bases left in between. The CDR3 runs 13 residues. DNA for the CDR3: TGTGCCAGCAGTTCCGGGCCTTCCTACGAGCAGTACTTC. Protein sequence: CASSSGPSYEQYF.

This chain uses TRBV28 with TRBJ2-1; 10 bases map to TRBD1. The trim removed 2 bases at V and 5 bases at J, leaving 9 bases unmatched. Germline assignment: CDR1 MDHEN and CDR2 SYDVKM. CDR3 length: 17 amino acids. DNA of the CDR3: TGTGCCAGCAGTTTAGGGGGACAGGGGATGGTCCACAATGAGCAGTTCTTC. It specifies CASSLGGQGMVHNEQFF.

This clone was seen at least ten times. The CDR3 loop is CASSGDRDTDTQYF. The CDR3 DNA follows: TGTGCCAGCAGTGGGGACAGGGACACAGATACGCAGTATTTT. This sequence joins TRBV6-4 and TRBJ2-3, with TRBD1 matching over 9 bases. Looked up from germline, CDR1 is MRHNA and CDR2 is SNTAGT. This CDR3 is built from 14 residues. The V gene end was trimmed by 4 bases and the J gene end by 2 bases; junction bases not matched to a gene: 1.

The gene calls are TRBV19 and TRBJ1-1; 7 bases are a match to TRBD1. J was trimmed by 3 bases and V by 3 bases; bases with no gene match: 7. This CDR3 is built from 15 residues. The V gene's germline CDR1 is LNHDA and CDR2 SQIVND (reference sequence). The CDR3 is CASSITGTDDTEAFF. In DNA form, the CDR3 reads TGTGCCAGTAGTATTACCGGGACAGACGACACTGAAGCTTTCTTT.

This chain links TRBV5-1 with TRBJ1-2; D remains ambiguous. Germline assignment: CDR1 SGHRS and CDR2 YFSETQ. V gave up 5 bases and J gave up 3 bases, with 8 bases separating them. CDR3 size: 12 residues. The CDR3 region is CASSERDYGYTF. CDR3 coding DNA: TGCGCCAGCAGTGAGAGGGACTATGGCTACACCTTC. Based on the CDR3 plus reference TRBV5-1 and TRBJ1-2, the full variable domain is KAGVTQTPRYLIKTRGQQVTLSCSPISGHRSVSWYQQTPGQGLQFLFEYFSETQRNKGNFPGRFSGRQFSNSRSEMNVSTLELGDSALYLCASSERDYGYTFGSGTRLTVV.

The chain has TRBV29-1 and TRBJ1-2; 7 positions agree with TRBD1. Germline CDR1 SQVTM, CDR2 ANQGSEA. Trimming removed 4 bases from V and 4 bases from J; junction bases left unmatched: 15. This CDR3 is 16 amino acids long. CDR3 sequence reads: CSVAPTRGPSLYGYTF. In DNA, the CDR3 is TGCAGCGTTGCCCCGACAAGGGGGCCCAGTCTCTATGGCTACACCTTC. Supplemented by reference TRBV29-1 and TRBJ1-2, the full variable domain reads SAVISQKPSRDICQRGTSLTIQCQVDSQVTMMFWYRQQPGQSLTLIATANQGSEATYESGFVIDKFPISRPNLTFSTLTVSNMSPEDSSIYLCSVAPTRGPSLYGYTFGSGTRLTVV.

This chain links TRBV5-1 with TRBJ2-7, with 9 bases aligning to TRBD2. Looked up from germline, CDR1 is SGHRS and CDR2 is YFSETQ. V lost 4 bases, J lost 1 base, and 12 bases stayed unmatched. The CDR3 is made up of 17 amino acids. The CDR3 spells CASSPYPSSGESYEQYF. The CDR3 DNA reads as TGCGCCAGCAGCCCCTACCCGTCTAGCGGGGAATCCTACGAGCAGTACTTC.

This chain joins TRBV18 and TRBJ2-7; D could derive from TRBD1 or TRBD2 (6 bases each). The CDR3 runs 14 residues. V lost 5 bases, J lost 0 bases, and 11 bases lay in between. Germline V lookup: CDR1 KGHSH, CDR2 LQKENI. The CDR3 spells CASSTAGHSYEQYF. CDR3 DNA sequence: TGTGCCAGCTCAACCGCGGGACACTCCTACGAGCAGTACTTC. Drawing the rest from reference TRBV18 and TRBJ2-7, the complete variable domain is NAGVMQNPRHLVRRRGQEARLRCSPMKGHSHVYWYRQLPEEGLKFMVYLQKENIIDESGMPKERFSAEFPKEGPSILRIQQVVRGDSAAYFCASSTAGHSYEQYFGPGTRLTVT.

This chain uses TRBV12-3 or TRBV12-4 with TRBJ1-5, with D unresolved. The CDR3 consists of 13 residues. V dropped 4 bases and J dropped 2 bases, with 6 bases sitting between them. The CDR3 nucleotides read TGTGCCAGCAGTTATCGGGGCAATCAGCCCCAGCATTTT. This sequence encodes CASSYRGNQPQHF.

Only a few counts were recorded for this clone. The chain has TRBV4-2 and TRBJ2-7; 8 bases line up with TRBD2. Looked up from germline, CDR1 is LGHNA and CDR2 is YNFKEQ. The V gene end was trimmed by 0 bases and the J gene end by 1 base; junction bases not matched to a gene: 5. The CDR3 consists of 16 residues. CDR3 region: CASSQDPTGGSYEQYF. CDR3 coding DNA: TGTGCCAGCAGCCAAGACCCAACGGGGGGGTCCTACGAGCAGTACTTC.

This clone was seen a single time. The J gene is TRBJ1-3, the V gene TRBV18; maybe TRBD1 (5 bases). This CDR3 comprises 15 residues. Germline assignment: CDR1 KGHSH and CDR2 LQKENI. The V gene lost 6 bases and the J gene lost 6 bases, with 18 bases spanning the gap. This chain's CDR3 is CASSPDSFGKNTIYF. In nucleotides, the CDR3 is TGTGCCAGCTCTCCCGACAGCTTCGGCAAAAACACCATATATTTT.

The chain combines TRBV3-1 (or the pseudogene TRBV3-2) with TRBJ1-3; D remains ambiguous. The germline CDR1 and CDR2 sequences are LGHDT and YNNKEL (reference sequence). The CDR3 sequence is 17 residues long. V lost 3 bases and J 2 bases, leaving 17 bases between the germline ends. DNA for the CDR3: TGTGCCAGCAGCCACTGGAATCTAAGTCCCCCTGGAAACACCATATATTTT. This gives the protein CASSHWNLSPPGNTIYF.

The chain joins TRBV27 to TRBJ2-2, with D possibly being TRBD2 (5 bases). The CDR3 spans 13 residues. The germline CDR1 and CDR2 sequences are MNHEY and SMNVEV (reference sequence). V shed 3 bases and J shed 7 bases, with 9 bases lying between them. The CDR3 nucleotides are TGTGCCAGCAGTTTTTTAGGAGGCGGGGAGCTGTTTTTT. It yields the protein CASSFLGGGELFF.

Only one count was recorded for this clone. A much larger clonotype is one base distant, so this may be a read error. The chain recombines TRBV10-3 with TRBJ2-5, with 7 bases matching TRBD2. With V trimmed by 6 bases and J by 5 bases, 0 bases remained unmatched. Germline CDR1 ENHRY, CDR2 SYGVKD. CDR3 length: 11 amino acids. Here the CDR3 reads CAISGGETQYF. CDR3 bases: TGTGCCATCAGCGGGGGGGAGACCCAGTACTTC.

The sample holds a few counts of this clone. The CDR3 loop reads CATSNGAGTNYGYTF. The CDR3 DNA is TGTGCCACCTCGAACGGGGCGGGAACTAACTATGGCTACACCTTC. The chain carries TRBV24-1 and TRBJ1-2, with a possible D match to TRBD1 (5 bases). CDR1 KGHDR and CDR2 SFDVKD come from the germline V gene. Trimming cost V 9 bases and J 0 bases, with 16 bases left between them. The CDR3 length is 15 residues.